The TCR beta chain described here comes from a study of cytomegalovirus exposure and HLA in healthy donors. Notes on the study in general: Many donors carried some public TCRs, although rarity characterized most TCR sequences.

The PCR employed 60 Vbeta primers together with 13 Jbeta primers. TCRdb's copy holds only in-frame clones and misses some; the assay was immunoSEQ multiplex PCR. The data hold under 200,000 clones, with approximately 85% observed a single time. A word on this clone: Its antigen is as yet unknown. A read error may produce the germline difference seen at one junction end.

From germline, CDR1 is SGHRS and CDR2 YFSETQ. The CDR3 extends over 17 amino acids. The chain links TRBV5-1 to TRBJ2-1, with TRBD2 matching over 12 bases. The TCR originated in a woman aged 18-29 years in good health and CMV-seronegative. The sample consisted of PBMCs. The CDR3 reads CASNLAILAGGLGEQFF. CDR3 sequence (DNA): TGCGCCAGCAACTTGGCCATACTAGCGGGGGGTTTAGGAGAGCAGTTCTTC.